The 5 T cell receptor beta chains reported below all come from one sample, sequenced in a study of blood T cell repertoires in COVID-19. Produced via immunoSEQ multiplex PCR; TCRdb's table is partial and in-frame only. The sample consists of approximately 240,000 clones, about nine tenths of them appearing once. Sequencing input: peripheral blood. The receptors originated from a man aged 25 to 45 with COVID-19, enrolled during active disease.

This chain links TRBV6-1 with TRBJ1-1; 9 bases align to TRBD1. The CDR3 spans 15 residues. V lost 2 bases, J lost 7 bases, and 8 bases stayed unmatched. In germline, CDR1 is MNHNS, CDR2 SASEGT. The chain's CDR3 is CASSESGTGTGEAFF. In nucleotides, the CDR3 is TGTGCCAGCAGTGAAAGCGGGACAGGGACGGGTGAAGCTTTCTTT.

This chain uses TRBV18 with TRBJ1-4; D remains unclear. The V and J ends lost 0 bases and 0 bases respectively, with 8 bases between them. Per germline, CDR1 KGHSH and CDR2 LQKENI. This CDR3 contains 16 residues. CDR3 protein: CASSPPTGTTNEKLFF. CDR3 nucleotides: TGTGCCAGCTCACCACCGACGGGGACAACTAATGAAAAACTGTTTTTT. Based on the CDR3 plus reference TRBV18 and TRBJ1-4, the full variable domain is NAGVMQNPRHLVRRRGQEARLRCSPMKGHSHVYWYRQLPEEGLKFMVYLQKENIIDESGMPKERFSAEFPKEGPSILRIQQVVRGDSAAYFCASSPPTGTTNEKLFFGSGTQLSVL.

This chain uses TRBV6-5 with TRBJ1-6, with 10 bases identical to TRBD1. Trimming cost V 9 bases and J 10 bases; bases outside gene matches: 6. The CDR3 totals 13 residues. In germline, CDR1 is MNHEY, CDR2 SVGAGI. Here the CDR3 DNA reads TGTGCCAGTATGGGACAGGGGCAATCACCCCTCCACTTT. It translates to CASMGQGQSPLHF.

The chain uses TRBV5-1 and TRBJ1-2; the D gene is possibly TRBD1 (5 bases). The CDR3 has 17 residues. With 3 bases removed from V and 0 bases from J, the gap between germline ends came to 18 bases. Germline CDR1 and CDR2: SGHRS and YFSETQ. CDR3 protein: CASSSGITGPPNYGYTF. The CDR3 DNA is TGCGCCAGCAGCTCCGGTATCACAGGCCCACCTAACTATGGCTACACCTTC.

The chain combines TRBV10-2 with TRBJ1-4, with unresolved D. Between the trimmed V and J ends, which lost 3 bases and 7 bases, there was a span of 12 bases. The CDR3 length is 14 residues. Germline V gives CDR1 WSHSY, CDR2 SAAADI. CDR3 in DNA: TGCGCCAGCAGTGATTCTGGGCTGGTTGAAAAACTGTTTTTT. This codes for CASSDSGLVEKLFF.